These T cell receptor beta chains were read from a single sample in a study of blood T cell repertoires in COVID-19. Assay used: immunoSEQ multiplex PCR; TCRdb lists only in-frame clones, some missing. This sample has hundreds of thousands of clones; approximately 86% occur once, and the top ten carry about 9.8%. The sequenced sample consisted of PBMCs or T cells enriched from blood (not recorded which). The receptors shown here come from a woman younger than 35 who had recovered from COVID-19. The CDR3 runs from the conserved cysteine through the conserved F or W. D genes are given only for firm matches. Only some rows state a clone size, as once, few, many or a class for expanded clones.

>TRBJ2-1|TRBV7-7|TRBD1|few
CASRAPLQRQGRNEQFF
TGTGCCAGCAGAGCGCCTCTACAAAGACAGGGGAGAAATGAGCAGTTCTTC
>TRBJ2-2|TRBV28|TRBD2|once
CASRTLAGTNTGELFF
TGTGCCAGCAGAACGCTAGCGGGAACGAACACCGGGGAGCTGTTTTTT
>TRBJ1-1|TRBV7-8|NA|NA
CASSSMDRGTEAFF
TGTGCCAGCAGCTCAATGGACAGAGGCACTGAAGCTTTCTTT
>TRBJ1-5|TRBV24-1|NA|NA
CATSEKRQRGDDSNQPQHF
TGTGCCACCAGTGAAAAACGACAACGGGGGGACGATAGCAATCAGCCCCAGCATTTT
>TRBJ2-7|TRBV13|NA|NA
CASSSPVPGTGGPEQYF
TGTGCCAGCAGCTCCCCCGTCCCCGGGACCGGGGGTCCCGAGCAGTACTTC
>TRBJ2-3|TRBV5-1|TRBD2|NA
CASSRGGSTDTQYF
TGCGCCAGCAGCCGGGGGGGCAGCACAGATACGCAGTATTTT
>TRBJ2-7|TRBV7-9|NA|NA
CASSGQSSYEQYF
TGTGCCAGCAGCGGACAGAGCTCCTACGAGCAGTACTTC
>TRBJ1-5|TRBV7-9|NA|NA
CASSLVPGPGPQHF
TGTGCCAGCAGCTTAGTACCGGGTCCGGGGCCCCAGCATTTT
>TRBJ1-6|TRBV2|NA|NA
CASSEGYGGIGSPLHF
TGTGCCAGCAGTGAAGGATATGGAGGGATCGGTTCACCCCTCCACTTT
>TRBJ2-1|TRBV28|TRBD1|NA
CASSLFGQGEGEQFF
TGTGCCAGCAGTTTATTCGGACAGGGCGAGGGTGAGCAGTTCTTC